Below are 25 T cell receptor beta chains sequenced from a single sample in a study of Graves' ophthalmopathy and Graves' hyperthyroidism. Researchers took RNA transcripts and amplified TCR beta CDR3 regions from them. HTBI primers served in a first-round RT-PCR, which a second-round multiplex PCR followed. TCRdb passed the multiplex PCR reads through MiXCR, listing each CDR3 protein once. This table has about 370,000 distinct CDR3 sequences, about 17% appearing once. Sequencing used peripheral blood. These receptor sequences come from an adult woman with stable Graves' hyperthyroidism.

This clonotype was seen at least ten times. The J gene is TRBJ2-5, the V gene TRBV7-2; D possibly corresponds to TRBD1 (5 bases). Germline V gives CDR1 SGHTA, CDR2 FQGNSA. V dropped 3 bases and J dropped 4 bases, with 15 bases sitting between them. This CDR3 is 15 amino acids long. This CDR3 is CASSFAATEVETQYF. CDR3 nucleotides: TGTGCCAGCAGCTTTGCCGCGACAGAAGTAGAGACCCAGTACTTC.

This clonotype was found many times. Written as DNA, the CDR3 is TGCAGTGCTTCAACAGGGGGCTACACCTTC. Protein: CSASTGGYTF. J is TRBJ1-2 and V is TRBV20-1, with a possible D match to TRBD1 (6 bases). The V end was cut by 5 bases, the J end by 8 bases, with 9 bases between. Germline CDR1 is DFQATT and CDR2 is SNEGSKA (reference sequence). CDR3 length equals 10 residues.

J is TRBJ2-5 and V is TRBV28; 14 nucleotides match TRBD2. V was clipped by 5 bases and J by 4 bases; unmatched bases: 12. The CDR3 sequence is 18 residues long. Germline assignment: CDR1 MDHEN and CDR2 SYDVKM. Written as DNA, the CDR3 is TGTGCCAGCAGTCCCCGTTCCGGGACTAGCGGGAGTGGAGAGACCCAGTACTTC. Its translation is CASSPRSGTSGSGETQYF.

This clonotype was found many times. This chain uses TRBV20-1 with TRBJ1-1; D might be TRBD1 (6 bases). This CDR3 comprises 15 residues. CDR1 DFQATT and CDR2 SNEGSKA come from the germline V gene (reference sequence). The V end was cut by 6 bases, the J end by 2 bases, with 19 bases between. This chain's CDR3 is CSAEGGGGYNTEAFF. CDR3 nucleotide sequence: TGCAGTGCCGAGGGGGGAGGAGGTTACAACACTGAAGCTTTCTTT.

This clonotype was counted many times. This chain connects TRBV11-2 to TRBJ2-4; 9 bases map to TRBD1. The CDR3 has 14 amino acids. In germline, CDR1 is SGHAT, CDR2 FQNNGV. V was pared by 4 bases and J by 8 bases, with 6 bases of the junction left unmatched. The CDR3 coding sequence is TGTGCCAGCAGCTGGGGGACAGGGCTCGACATTCAGTACTTC. This translates into CASSWGTGLDIQYF.

This clonotype occurred many times. The chain employs TRBV28 and TRBJ2-7; tentatively, D is TRBD2 (5 bases). Trimming took off 6 bases at V and 2 bases at J, with 11 bases between the two ends. Germline V gene data show CDR1 as MDHEN and CDR2 as SYDVKM. The CDR3 extends over 13 amino acids. The CDR3 loop is CASSERPAYEQYF. As DNA, the CDR3 is TGTGCCAGCAGCGAGCGGCCGGCCTACGAGCAGTACTTC.

This clonotype was observed at least ten times. The chain combines TRBV28 with TRBJ1-5; TRBD1 might be the D (6 bases). The germline V gene encodes CDR1 MDHEN and CDR2 SYDVKM. V lost 2 bases and J lost 6, with 14 bases in between. The length of the CDR3 is 15 residues. The CDR3 nucleotides are TGTGCCAGCAGTTTAAGAGGGGGGATCGGTCAGCCCCAGCATTTT. Translating it yields CASSLRGGIGQPQHF.

This clonotype was seen repeatedly, ten times or more. This rearrangement joins TRBV28 to TRBJ1-6; the D is unclear. Trimming stripped 6 bases from V and 5 bases from J, with 14 bases between. Germline V gives CDR1 MDHEN, CDR2 SYDVKM. This CDR3 is built from 15 residues. The CDR3 nucleotides are TGTGCCAGCAGCTCCGTAGGGAGGAATAATTCACCCCTCCACTTT. Amino acid sequence: CASSSVGRNNSPLHF. The full variable domain, in which reference TRBV28 and TRBJ1-6 provide the parts outside the CDR3, is DVKVTQSSRYLVKRTGEKVFLECVQDMDHENMFWYRQDPGLGLRLIYFSYDVKMKEKGDIPEGYSVSREKKERFSLILESASTNQTSMYLCASSSVGRNNSPLHFGNGTRLTVT.

This clonotype occurred a few times. The CDR3: CASTQPWTSGRYEQYF. DNA of the CDR3: TGTGCCAGCACTCAACCCTGGACTAGCGGGCGCTACGAGCAGTACTTC. This chain uses TRBV28 with TRBJ2-7; TRBD2 matches 11 bases. From germline, CDR1 is MDHEN and CDR2 SYDVKM. V lost 7 bases, J lost 3 bases, and 11 bases stayed unmatched. The CDR3 covers 16 residues.

Ten or more counts support this clonotype. The chain employs TRBV12-3 or TRBV12-4 and TRBJ2-5; 10 positions match TRBD2. There are 15 residues in the CDR3. V lost 2 bases, J lost 3 bases, and 3 bases stayed unmatched. CDR3 nucleotides: TGTGCCAGCAGTTTAAGGAGCGGGAGGGAAGAGACCCAGTACTTC. This codes for CASSLRSGREETQYF.

The sample holds many counts of this clonotype. This chain links TRBV13 with TRBJ2-7; 7 bases align to TRBD1. Germline loops: CDR1 PRHDT, CDR2 FYEKMQ (reference sequence). CDR3 size: 15 residues. After removal of 4 bases from V and 3 bases from J, the junction contained 9 bases not matched to a gene. The DNA for the CDR3 is TGTGCCAGCAGCTGGGACCGGGACAGTCACTACGAGCAGTACTTC. The encoded protein is CASSWDRDSHYEQYF.

At least ten counts were recorded for this clonotype. The V and J genes are TRBV4-3 and TRBJ2-2, with 10 bases that match TRBD2. This CDR3 is 16 amino acids long. The germline gives CDR1 LGHNA, CDR2 YSLEER. Trimming cost V 0 bases and J 4 bases; bases outside gene matches: 2. The CDR3 DNA sequence: TGCGCCAGCAGCCAAGATAGACTAGCGGGCACCGGGGAGCTGTTTTTT. Translated, it gives CASSQDRLAGTGELFF.

This clonotype was picked up many times. The gene calls are TRBV19 and TRBJ2-7; D uncertain. Trimming cost V 0 bases and J 3 bases, with 3 bases left between them. Germline V gene lookup returns CDR1 LNHDA and CDR2 SQIVND (reference sequence). CDR3 size: 12 residues. The CDR3 DNA reads TGTGCCAGTAGTATAGACAGCTACGAGCAGTACTTC. Residues: CASSIDSYEQYF.

The chain is built from TRBV7-2 and TRBJ1-5, with 10 bases identical to TRBD1. The CDR3 loop spans 16 amino acids. Germline CDR1 SGHTA, CDR2 FQGNSA. Unmatched junction bases numbered 10, after V lost 4 bases and J lost 7 bases. As DNA, the CDR3 is TGTGCCAGCAGCTACGCCGGGACAGGGGTACAACAGCCCCAGCATTTT. It codes for CASSYAGTGVQQPQHF.

Only a few counts were recorded for this clonotype. This is likely a read error, given that the CDR3 carries no conserved phenylalanine or tryptophan at its end. The chain employs TRBV2 and TRBJ2-7; D could derive from TRBD1 or TRBD2 (6 bases each). Germline V lookup: CDR1 SNHLY, CDR2 FYNNEI. The CDR3 has 16 residues. V was trimmed by 3 bases and J by 6 bases, leaving 21 bases between them. Here the CDR3 DNA reads TGTGCCAGCAGTGATCCCGGGGGCCCCATGGGGGTCGAGCAGTACCTC. Its translation is CASSDPGGPMGVEQYL.

This clonotype was counted ten times or more. The J gene is TRBJ1-6, the V gene TRBV12-3 or TRBV12-4; no clear D gene. The germline V and J ends were trimmed by 6 bases and 10 bases, with 13 bases remaining between them. CDR3 length: 13 amino acids. The CDR3 coding sequence is TGTGCCAGCAGCCCCGATCATGTGTCACCCCTCCACTTT. It is translated as CASSPDHVSPLHF.

As concerns this clonotype: A single base separates this from a much larger clone, so it may be a read error. As the CDR3 is not closed by the conserved phenylalanine or tryptophan, this likely results from a read error. This sequence joins TRBV2 and TRBJ1-5; 7 bases map to TRBD1. Germline CDR1 reads SNHLY; CDR2 reads FYNNEI. The CDR3 spans 16 residues. J gave up 5 bases and V 5 bases, and 12 bases lay outside the gene matches. CDR3 loop: CASSLTGQLRYQPQHV. DNA for the CDR3: TGTGCCAGCAGTCTAACGGGACAGCTCCGCTATCAGCCCCAGCATGTT.

This clonotype was recorded at least ten times. The rearrangement joins TRBV5-1 to TRBJ2-2, with 10 bases that match TRBD2. V gave up 0 bases and J gave up 5 bases; unmatched junction bases: 7. The CDR3 consists of 17 residues. Germline assignment: CDR1 SGHRS and CDR2 YFSETQ. The CDR3 is CASSLEPSGSRTGELFF. The CDR3 DNA sequence: TGCGCCAGCAGCTTGGAACCTAGCGGGAGTAGGACCGGGGAGCTGTTTTTT.

This clonotype has at least ten counts. V usage is TRBV2 and J usage is TRBJ1-5, with TRBD1 matching 8 bases. Germline V lookup: CDR1 SNHLY, CDR2 FYNNEI. J was trimmed by 1 base and V by 4 bases; bases with no gene match: 6. CDR3 length equals 16 residues. This chain's CDR3 is CASSGPGTGSNQPQHF. Here the CDR3 DNA reads TGTGCCAGCAGTGGCCCCGGGACAGGAAGCAATCAGCCCCAGCATTTT.

This clonotype was observed at least ten times. This sequence joins TRBV12-3 or TRBV12-4 and TRBJ2-7; D not resolved. CDR3 length: 12 amino acids. V lost 3 bases to trimming and J lost 4 bases, with 7 bases between them. The CDR3 nucleotides read TGTGCCAGCAGTTTTATGGGGTACGAGCAGTACTTC. It encodes CASSFMGYEQYF.

This clonotype was picked up a small number of times. This may come from a read error, since a much larger clone is one base off. This CDR3 fails to terminate in the conserved phenylalanine or tryptophan, so it likely reflects a read error. J is TRBJ2-2 and V is TRBV5-1; D is unresolved. Trimming took 0 bases from V and 3 from J, leaving 6 bases between them. The CDR3 is 14 amino acids. Germline CDR1 is SGHRS and CDR2 is YFSETQ. The CDR3 protein is CASSLADYTGELFL. CDR3 nucleotide sequence: TGCGCCAGCAGCTTGGCGGATTACACCGGGGAGCTGTTTTTG.

This clonotype was recorded a few times. The chain has TRBV5-5 and TRBJ1-1, with 11 bases lining up with TRBD1. The germline gives CDR1 SGHKS, CDR2 YYEKEE (reference sequence). The V and J ends lost 2 bases and 6 bases, in that order; junction bases with no gene match: 9. The CDR3 spans 16 residues. This CDR3 reads CASSFGQGAGRPEAFF. As DNA, the CDR3 is TGTGCCAGCAGCTTCGGACAGGGGGCGGGTAGACCTGAAGCTTTCTTT.

This clonotype was recorded at least ten times. V gene TRBV7-2 combines with J gene TRBJ1-3; maybe TRBD1 (6 bases). The V end was cut by 2 bases, the J end by 0 bases, with 14 bases between. The germline gives CDR1 SGHTA, CDR2 FQGNSA. The CDR3 covers 17 residues. The CDR3 coding sequence is TGTGCCAGCAGCTTACGGGGGGGGCCCTACTCTGGAAACACCATATATTTT. Translated, it gives CASSLRGGPYSGNTIYF.

In the case of this clonotype: Possible read error: a much larger clone is one base away. The CDR3 end shows no conserved phenylalanine or tryptophan, and so a read error is likely. This chain links TRBV20-1 with TRBJ2-5; unclear D gene. Germline-derived CDR1 and CDR2 are DFQATT and SNEGSKA (reference sequence). The CDR3 covers 13 residues. Trimming left V 6 bases short and J 2 bases short, with 13 bases between. The DNA of the CDR3 is TGCAGTGCCACCTTTTTACGACAAGAGACCCAGTACTCC. It translates to CSATFLRQETQYS.

The genes are TRBV20-1 and TRBJ2-7; D is perhaps TRBD1 (5 bases). Germline assignment: CDR1 DFQATT and CDR2 SNEGSKA (reference sequence). The CDR3 runs 12 residues. V dropped 3 bases and J dropped 4 bases, with 10 bases sitting between them. The CDR3 loop is CSASSRVYEQYF. In nucleotides, the CDR3 is TGCAGTGCTAGTTCCAGGGTATACGAGCAGTACTTC.